The T cell receptor (beta chain) under discussion was sequenced for a study of quantifying T cell responses using KT2 cells. Study-wide context: TCR alpha and beta constant-region primers primed reverse transcription of RNA. Under optimum conditions, T4 ligation efficiency was estimated at more than 8.5%.

Unfractionated PBMC were spiked with known numbers of KT2 clone cells. Each cDNA got a UMI-containing oligo ligated at its 3' end. The first PCR ran roughly 4 cycles with an equimolar RC1.1 and RC1.2 beta primer mix. A single record per CDR3 protein comes from TCRdb applying MiXCR to the UMI-ligation and nested PCR reads. The data contain 50,000 to 70,000 distinct CDR3 sequences, over 9% of them singletons. V lost 3 bases and J lost 5; bases outside the gene matches: 9. CDR1 is MNHEY and CDR2 is SMNVEV in the germline V gene (reference sequence). The CDR3 has 16 amino acids. The sequence came from a human donor. This chain joins TRBV27 and TRBJ2-5, with 10 nucleotides matching TRBD1. The material sequenced was PBMCs spiked with cells of the T cell clone KT2. CDR3 in amino acids: CASSFRPGQGLETQYF. The CDR3 nucleotides read TGTGCCAGCAGTTTTCGCCCGGGACAGGGGTTGGAGACCCAGTACTTC.